A selection of T cell receptor beta chains follows, all from one sample in a study of cytomegalovirus exposure and HLA in healthy donors. This table comes from immunoSEQ multiplex PCR, and its TCRdb copy is limited to in-frame clones, with some not included. The top ten hold around 1.2% of the sample, which has some 140,000 clones, more than 70% seen once. Sequenced sample: PBMCs. Receptor source: a male donor in good health and CMV-seropositive. Both conserved end residues are part of each CDR3. Fields, in order: J gene, D gene, V gene, clone size, CDR3 DNA, CDR3 protein. A D gene is named only where the DNA matches it firmly. For some rows the clone size is stated as once, few or many, or as a class when expanded; others skip it.

TRBJ2-1	TRBD2	TRBV7-3	-	TGTGCCAGCAGACTAGCGGGAACCAATGAGCAGTTCTTC	CASRLAGTNEQFF
TRBJ2-5	TRBD2	TRBV6-1	-	TGTGCCAGCAGTGGACTAGCGGGAGACTTGGAGACCCAGTACTTC	CASSGLAGDLETQYF
TRBJ2-4	TRBD2	TRBV28	once	TGTGCCAGCAGTTTAATCGGGAGGTACATTCAGTACTTC	CASSLIGRYIQYF
TRBJ2-1	-	TRBV6-5	-	TGTGCCAGCAGTTTAGCCCGGGGTGCCTACAATGAGCAGTTCTTC	CASSLARGAYNEQFF
TRBJ2-7	-	TRBV7-2	-	TGTGCCAGCAGCTTTTTCTGGGGCCAGGGCCGCTCCTACGAGCAGTACTTC	CASSFFWGQGRSYEQYF
TRBJ2-7	-	TRBV7-9	-	TGTTCCAGCAGCGCCGACTACAGTGTCCGGTCCTACGAGCAGTACTTC	CSSSADYSVRSYEQYF
TRBJ2-6	-	TRBV9	-	TGTGCCAGCAGCGTAGAGGGAGCTGGTGGGGCCAACGTCCTGACTTTC	CASSVEGAGGANVLTF
TRBJ2-4	-	TRBV2	-	TGTGCCAGCAGTCCACAGGGATTTGGGGAAAACATTCAGTACTTC	CASSPQGFGENIQYF
TRBJ2-5	TRBD1	TRBV11-2	once	TGTGCCAGCAGCCCACCAGGACAGGAACAAGAGACCCAGTACTTC	CASSPPGQEQETQYF
TRBJ2-7	TRBD2	TRBV27	-	TGTGCCAGCAGTTTTAGCGGGTTCTCCTACGAGCAGTACTTC	CASSFSGFSYEQYF
TRBJ2-3	TRBD2	TRBV2	-	TGTGCCAGCAGTGGAGGCGGGGGGGGGACAGATACGCAGTATTTT	CASSGGGGGTDTQYF
TRBJ2-3	TRBD1	TRBV27	-	TGTGCCAGCAGTTGGGGACAGGGAATCGCAGATACGCAGTATTTT	CASSWGQGIADTQYF
TRBJ2-7	TRBD1	TRBV7-9	-	TGTGCCAGCAGCTCGCTGAACACCGGGACAGGTCCCCACGAGCAGTACTTC	CASSSLNTGTGPHEQYF
TRBJ2-5	-	TRBV28	-	TGTGCCAGCAGTCAGGCTGGGTCCGGGACACCGTGGATGGGAGAGACCCAGTACTTC	CASSQAGSGTPWMGETQYF
TRBJ1-2	TRBD1	TRBV19	few	TGTGCCAGTAGTATTTTTAGAGGCCGGGACAGGGGGCGCCGGGATCATGGCTACACCTTC	CASSIFRGRDRGRRDHGYTF
TRBJ1-5	-	TRBV19	-	TGTGCCAGTAGTATAACGGTTGGGGCCCGGCAGCCCCAGCATTTT	CASSITVGARQPQHF
TRBJ1-5	-	TRBV6-4	once	TGTGCCAGCAGTGAAGATATAGGGGGCAATCAGCCCCAGCATTTT	CASSEDIGGNQPQHF
TRBJ2-3	TRBD1	TRBV6-1	-	TGTGCCAGCAGGGACAGGGGGCGCGACACAGATACGCAGTATTTT	CASRDRGRDTDTQYF
TRBJ1-2	TRBD1	TRBV12-5	-	TGTGCTAGTGGTTTGATCTACAGGGGACGCCCTTTATTCTATGGCTACACCTTC	CASGLIYRGRPLFYGYTF
TRBJ2-7	TRBD2	TRBV4-1	-	TGCGCCAGCAGCCGAGAGGGACTATTGGCCTACGAGCAGTACTTC	CASSREGLLAYEQYF
TRBJ2-7	TRBD1	TRBV18	-	TGTGCCAGCTCACCCTTTGAACAGGGGGCGCCGAACCCCTACGAGCAGTACTTC	CASSPFEQGAPNPYEQYF
TRBJ2-2	-	TRBV5-6	-	TGTGCCAGCAGCCCAGGTGTAACGAACACCGGGGAGCTGTTTTTT	CASSPGVTNTGELFF
TRBJ2-1	-	TRBV27	-	TGTGCCAGCAGTTGGGGGGGGCGTAGCAATGAGCAGTTCTTC	CASSWGGRSNEQFF
TRBJ1-2	TRBD1	TRBV25-1	once	TGTGCCAGCAGTGGCTCGACAGGGGTGTATGGCTACACCTTC	CASSGSTGVYGYTF